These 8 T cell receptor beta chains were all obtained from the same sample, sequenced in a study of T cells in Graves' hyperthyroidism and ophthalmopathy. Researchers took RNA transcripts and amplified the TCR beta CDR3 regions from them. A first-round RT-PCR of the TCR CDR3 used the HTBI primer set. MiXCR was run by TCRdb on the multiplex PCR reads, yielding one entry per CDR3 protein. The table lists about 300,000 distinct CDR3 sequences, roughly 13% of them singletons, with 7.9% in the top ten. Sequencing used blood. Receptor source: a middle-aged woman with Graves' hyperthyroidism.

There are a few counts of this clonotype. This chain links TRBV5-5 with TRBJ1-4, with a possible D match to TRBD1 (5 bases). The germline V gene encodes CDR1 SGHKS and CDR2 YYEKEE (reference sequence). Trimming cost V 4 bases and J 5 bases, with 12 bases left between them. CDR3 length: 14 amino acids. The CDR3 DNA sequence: TGTGCCAGCAGCCAGACAGCGAGGAATGAAAAACTGTTTTTT. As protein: CASSQTARNEKLFF.

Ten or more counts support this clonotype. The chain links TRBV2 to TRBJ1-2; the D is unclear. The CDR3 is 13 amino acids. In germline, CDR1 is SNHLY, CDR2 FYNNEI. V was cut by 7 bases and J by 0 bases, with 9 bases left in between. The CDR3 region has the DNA TGTGCCAGCATGGTCCCAGCTAACTATGGCTACACCTTC. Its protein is CASMVPANYGYTF.

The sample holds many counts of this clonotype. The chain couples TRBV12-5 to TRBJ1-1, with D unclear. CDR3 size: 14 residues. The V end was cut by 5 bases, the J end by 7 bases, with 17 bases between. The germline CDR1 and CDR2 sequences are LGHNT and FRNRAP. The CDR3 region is CASGSEASENEAFF. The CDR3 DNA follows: TGTGCTAGTGGTAGTGAGGCTTCCGAGAATGAAGCTTTCTTT. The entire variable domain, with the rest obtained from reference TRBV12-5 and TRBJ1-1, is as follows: DARVTQTPRHKVTEMGQEVTMRCQPILGHNTVFWYRQTMMQGLELLAYFRNRAPLDDSGMPKDRFSAEMPDATLATLKIQPSEPRDSAVYFCASGSEASENEAFFGQGTRLTVV.

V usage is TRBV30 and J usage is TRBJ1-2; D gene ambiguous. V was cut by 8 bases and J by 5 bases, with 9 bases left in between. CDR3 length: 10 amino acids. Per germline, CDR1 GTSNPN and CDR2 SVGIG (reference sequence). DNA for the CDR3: TGTGCCGGTCTGGATTATGGCTACACCTTC. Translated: CAGLDYGYTF. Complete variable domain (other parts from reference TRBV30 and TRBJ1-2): SQTIHQWPATLVQPVGSPLSLECTVEGTSNPNLYWYRQAAGRGLQLLFYSVGIGQISSEVPQNLSASRPQDRQFILSSKKLLLSDSGFYLCAGLDYGYTFGSGTRLTVV.

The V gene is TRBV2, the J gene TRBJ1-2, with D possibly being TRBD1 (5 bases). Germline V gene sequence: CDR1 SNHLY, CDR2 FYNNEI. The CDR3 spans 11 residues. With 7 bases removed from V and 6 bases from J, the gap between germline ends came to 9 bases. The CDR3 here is CASTEGNGYTF. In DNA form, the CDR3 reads TGTGCCAGCACCGAGGGGAATGGCTACACCTTC. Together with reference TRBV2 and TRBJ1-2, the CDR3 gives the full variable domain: EPEVTQTPSHQVTQMGQEVILRCVPISNHLYFYWYRQILGQKVEFLVSFYNNEISEKSEIFDDQFSVERPDGSNFTLKIRSTKLEDSAMYFCASTEGNGYTFGSGTRLTVV.

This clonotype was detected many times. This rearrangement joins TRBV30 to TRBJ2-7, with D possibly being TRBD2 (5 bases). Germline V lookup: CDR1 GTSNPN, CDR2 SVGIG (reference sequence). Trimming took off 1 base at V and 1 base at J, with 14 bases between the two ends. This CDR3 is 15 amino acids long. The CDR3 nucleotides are TGTGCCTGGAGTGCACTTAAGAGCGGATCCTACGAGCAGTACTTC. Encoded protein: CAWSALKSGSYEQYF. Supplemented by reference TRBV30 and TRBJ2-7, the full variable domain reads SQTIHQWPATLVQPVGSPLSLECTVEGTSNPNLYWYRQAAGRGLQLLFYSVGIGQISSEVPQNLSASRPQDRQFILSSKKLLLSDSGFYLCAWSALKSGSYEQYFGPGTRLTVT.

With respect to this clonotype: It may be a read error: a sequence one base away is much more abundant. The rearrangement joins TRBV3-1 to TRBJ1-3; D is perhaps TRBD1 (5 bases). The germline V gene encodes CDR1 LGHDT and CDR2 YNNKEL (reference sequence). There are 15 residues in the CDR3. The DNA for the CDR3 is TGTGCCAGCAGCCCACCTTTTGGGGCTGGAACCACCATATATTTT. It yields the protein CASSPPFGAGTTIYF.

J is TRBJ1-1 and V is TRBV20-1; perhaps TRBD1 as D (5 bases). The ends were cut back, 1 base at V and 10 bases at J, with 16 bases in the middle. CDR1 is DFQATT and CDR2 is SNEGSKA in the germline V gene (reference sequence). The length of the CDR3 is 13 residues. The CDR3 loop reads CSARGDWGRAAFF. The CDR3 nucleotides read TGCAGTGCTAGAGGGGACTGGGGGAGAGCAGCTTTCTTT.